The 15 T cell receptor beta chains below come from one sample, sequenced in a study of patients and donors after allogeneic stem cell transplantation (dated by TCRdb to the early 2020s). Library preparation employed RT-PCR. Sequencer: NextSeq 550. Using fastp at Q25 and MiXCR, TCRdb reprocessed the public reads and kept productive beta chains. Rows are combined by CDR3 protein, so each entry shows the most common genes and DNA. The sample table records about a million distinct CDR3 sequences; around 17% of these occur just once. The ten largest clones represent approximately 5.9% of the sample. The sequencing input was blood, either unsorted or a sorted T cell fraction (not recorded which). These receptors were obtained from a human donor who was either an allogeneic HSCT recipient or a stem cell or donor lymphocyte infusion donor (not recorded which). It is not recorded whose cells these are; they may come from a transplant donor.

This chain uses TRBV2 with TRBJ1-1, with a possible D match to TRBD1 (5 bases). The germline V gene encodes CDR1 SNHLY and CDR2 FYNNEI. Deletions cut 3 bases from V and 3 bases from J, with 11 bases between. This CDR3 has 14 amino acids. The CDR3 DNA reads TGTGCCAGCAGTGATCAGGGTTTGGACACTGAAGCTTTCTTT. It translates to CASSDQGLDTEAFF. The full variable domain, with the rest looked up from reference TRBV2 and TRBJ1-1, is EPEVTQTPSHQVTQMGQEVILRCVPISNHLYFYWYRQILGQKVEFLVSFYNNEISEKSEIFDDQFSVERPDGSNFTLKIRSTKLEDSAMYFCASSDQGLDTEAFFGQGTRLTVV.

This clonotype has just a few counts. The rearrangement uses TRBV3-1 and TRBJ2-1; 9 positions match TRBD1. Germline CDR1 is LGHDT and CDR2 is YNNKEL (reference sequence). CDR3 size: 15 residues. V shed 5 bases and J 6 bases; nucleotides not matched to a gene: 8. CDR3 residues: CASSKGQGVGNEQFF. As DNA, the CDR3 is TGTGCCAGCAGCAAGGGACAGGGTGTAGGCAATGAGCAGTTCTTC.

This clonotype was counted between two and nine times. The rearrangement joins TRBV7-8 to TRBJ2-2; weak D call: TRBD2 (5 bases). The CDR3 is made up of 15 amino acids. Per germline, CDR1 SGHVS and CDR2 FQNEAQ. Trimming shortened V by 7 bases and J by 4 bases, and 16 bases separated the two germline ends. The CDR3 is CASNTHGEPTGELFF. The CDR3 DNA reads as TGTGCCAGCAATACCCACGGGGAGCCCACCGGGGAGCTGTTTTTT.

V usage is TRBV29-1 and J usage is TRBJ2-1; D may be TRBD1 or TRBD2 (5 bases each). This CDR3 contains 15 residues. V shed 1 base and J shed 0 bases, with 10 bases lying between them. The germline CDR1 and CDR2 sequences are SQVTM and ANQGSEA. Here the CDR3 DNA reads TGCAGCGTTGAAGTTGGGGGAAGCTCCTACAATGAGCAGTTCTTC. Its translation is CSVEVGGSSYNEQFF.

This clonotype was counted between two and nine times. This rearrangement joins TRBV12-3 or TRBV12-4 to TRBJ2-2, with D possibly TRBD1 on 5 matching bases. V lost 2 bases to trimming and J lost 3 bases, with 7 bases between them. This CDR3 has 14 amino acids. In DNA, the CDR3 is TGTGCCAGCAGTTTACCCAGGGACACCGGGGAGCTGTTTTTT. It encodes CASSLPRDTGELFF.

The table lists this clonotype with many counts. This chain links TRBV10-3 with TRBJ2-1; tentatively, D is TRBD2 (5 bases). The CDR3 spans 13 residues. Trimming removed 6 bases from V and 6 bases from J, with 12 bases in between. Germline V gives CDR1 ENHRY, CDR2 SYGVKD. CDR3 in DNA: TGTGCCATCAGACCAACTAGTCGCAATGAGCAGTTCTTC. Its protein product is CAIRPTSRNEQFF.

In its sample, this clonotype was seen a few times. The chain is built from TRBV6-5 and TRBJ1-1; TRBD1 matches 11 bases. Trimming cost V 2 bases and J 4 bases; bases outside gene matches: 3. The CDR3 runs 15 residues. The germline CDR1 and CDR2 sequences are MNHEY and SVGAGI. CDR3 bases: TGTGCCAGCAGTTACCCAGGGACAGGGGGCACTGAAGCTTTCTTT. Amino acid sequence: CASSYPGTGGTEAFF.

This clonotype was counted at least ten times. The chain links TRBV5-1 to TRBJ2-3, with D unresolved. V lost 1 base, J lost 3 bases, and 9 bases lay in between. This CDR3 region has 14 residues. Germline V gene sequence: CDR1 SGHRS, CDR2 YFSETQ. The CDR3 bases are TGCGCCAGCAGCTTGAGTCAGATTACAGATACGCAGTATTTT. Encoded protein: CASSLSQITDTQYF.

This clonotype was detected only a few times. The J gene is TRBJ2-2, the V gene TRBV7-2, with D possibly matching TRBD1 (6 bases). This CDR3 comprises 16 residues. Germline loops: CDR1 SGHTA, CDR2 FQGNSA. With 5 bases removed from V and 6 bases from J, the gap between germline ends came to 19 bases. The CDR3 sequence: CASSPGQGRTAGELFF. In DNA, the CDR3 is TGTGCCAGCAGCCCCGGGCAGGGGCGCACGGCCGGGGAGCTGTTTTTT.

This clonotype was recorded at least ten times. V usage is TRBV7-9 and J usage is TRBJ1-1; D is perhaps TRBD1 (5 bases). The CDR3 is made up of 15 amino acids. CDR1 is SEHNR and CDR2 is FQNEAQ in the germline V gene (reference sequence). V was shortened by 5 bases and J by 5 bases, with 18 bases between the two germline ends. CDR3 loop: CASSPKVGGVTEAFF. DNA of the CDR3: TGTGCCAGCAGCCCGAAAGTCGGGGGTGTGACTGAAGCTTTCTTT. Complete variable domain (other parts from reference TRBV7-9 and TRBJ1-1): DTGVSQNPRHKITKRGQNVTFRCDPISEHNRLYWYRQTLGQGPEFLTYFQNEAQLEKSRLLSDRFSAERPKGSFSTLEIQRTEQGDSAMYLCASSPKVGGVTEAFFGQGTRLTVV.

The rearrangement links TRBV7-8 to TRBJ2-7; 10 positions match TRBD1. CDR3 size: 15 residues. The junction had 12 bases not matched to a gene; V was cut back by 5 bases and J by 8 bases. Germline V gene lookup returns CDR1 SGHVS and CDR2 FQNEAQ. CDR3 DNA: TGTGCCAGCAGCCCAGACCCGGGACAGGGGATAAAGCAGTACTTC. Translation: CASSPDPGQGIKQYF. Filled out from reference TRBV7-8 and TRBJ2-7, the complete variable domain reads GAGVSQSPRYKVAKRGQDVALRCDPISGHVSLFWYQQALGQGPEFLTYFQNEAQLDKSGLPSDRFFAERPEGSVSTLKIQRTQQEDSAVYLCASSPDPGQGIKQYFGPGTRLTVT.

A few counts support this clonotype. The rearrangement joins TRBV11-2 to TRBJ2-3, with 8 positions matching TRBD1. The CDR3 is 15 residues long. J gave up 0 bases and V 4 bases, and 3 bases lay outside the gene matches. The germline gives CDR1 SGHAT, CDR2 FQNNGV. The CDR3 DNA is TGTGCCAGCAGCTCAACAGGGGGTAGCACAGATACGCAGTATTTT. Translating it yields CASSSTGGSTDTQYF.

This clonotype was seen more than once but under ten times. V usage is TRBV12-3 or TRBV12-4 and J usage is TRBJ2-7; D is perhaps TRBD2 (7 bases). The V end was cut by 2 bases, the J end by 0 bases, with 17 bases between. This CDR3 contains 17 residues. CDR3 DNA sequence: TGTGCCAGCAGTTTACGGGTCGGGGGGCGCTTCTCCTACGAGCAGTACTTC. Translation: CASSLRVGGRFSYEQYF.

This clonotype was counted a few times. The chain couples TRBV9 to TRBJ1-4; D remains ambiguous. The CDR3 is made up of 13 amino acids. Germline assignment: CDR1 SGDLS and CDR2 YYNGEE. Trimming took off 0 bases at V and 9 bases at J, with 9 bases between the two ends. DNA of the CDR3: TGTGCCAGCAGCGTAGGAGGCCAACAAAAACTGTTTTTT. This gives the protein CASSVGGQQKLFF.

This clonotype was counted only a few times. The chain carries TRBV20-1 and TRBJ2-7; the D gene is possibly TRBD2 (6 bases). The ends were cut back, 0 bases at V and 1 base at J, with 19 bases in the middle. This CDR3 is built from 17 residues. Germline CDR1 DFQATT, CDR2 SNEGSKA (reference sequence). The CDR3 is CSARDVGTEHYSYEQYF. The DNA of the CDR3 is TGCAGTGCTAGAGATGTGGGGACTGAACATTATTCCTACGAGCAGTACTTC.